This TCR beta chain was sequenced for a study of technical replicates of blood from a few donors. Germline trimming cut 4 bases from V and 4 bases from J; bases unmatched to any gene: 10. Germline V gene lookup returns CDR1 SGHKS and CDR2 YYEKEE (reference sequence). The CDR3 has 15 residues. Assay used: immunoSEQ multiplex PCR; TCRdb lists only in-frame clones, some missing. This sample has some 71,000 clones, with nearly 98% found just once. Material: T cells isolated from PBMCs. The origin of this receptor is a human donor in good health. This chain connects TRBV5-5 to TRBJ1-2, with 7 bases fitting TRBD1. The CDR3 DNA is TGTGCCAGCAGCCTATGGACAGGTTGGTCCTATGGCTACACCTTC. The encoded protein is CASSLWTGWSYGYTF.